This is a list of T cell receptor beta chains from one sample in a study of blood T cells in healthy people across ages. TCRdb used MiXCR to reprocess the 5' RACE reads, holding one entry per CDR3 protein. The top ten clones hold roughly 24% of a sample with fewer than 2,000,000 distinct CDR3 sequences, roughly two fifths of them seen once. The specimen sequenced was blood. All receptors come from a human donor in good health. Both conserved end residues are part of each CDR3. The order of the fields is CDR3 protein, CDR3 DNA, clone size, V gene, D gene, J gene. The D gene is left open where the match is weak. Clone sizes are given selectively: once, few, many, or a class where the clone is expanded.

cdr3_aa: CASTGDYETQYF
cdr3_nt: TGTGCCAGCACCGGGGACTATGAGACCCAGTACTTC
clone_size: .
v_call: TRBV5-6
d_call: TRBD2
j_call: TRBJ2-5

cdr3_aa: CASILRTGDNSPLHF
cdr3_nt: TGTGCCAGCATCTTGAGGACAGGGGATAATTCACCCCTCCACTTT
clone_size: .
v_call: TRBV7-2
d_call: TRBD1
j_call: TRBJ1-6

cdr3_aa: CSARDQQGSGYTF
cdr3_nt: TGCAGTGCTAGAGATCAACAGGGGAGTGGCTACACCTTC
clone_size: .
v_call: TRBV20-1
d_call: TRBD1
j_call: TRBJ1-2

cdr3_aa: CSVKSRSRQDYNEQFF
cdr3_nt: TGCAGCGTCAAGTCCCGGAGTCGACAAGACTACAATGAGCAGTTCTTC
clone_size: few
v_call: TRBV29-1
d_call: .
j_call: TRBJ2-1

cdr3_aa: CASSSRSGQVYGYTF
cdr3_nt: TGTGCCAGCAGCTCCAGGTCGGGACAGGTTTATGGCTACACCTTC
clone_size: .
v_call: TRBV7-2
d_call: TRBD1
j_call: TRBJ1-2

cdr3_aa: CASIPGVNTEAFF
cdr3_nt: TGTGCCAGCATCCCGGGGGTGAACACTGAAGCTTTCTTT
clone_size: few
v_call: TRBV12-3/TRBV12-4
d_call: .
j_call: TRBJ1-1

cdr3_aa: CASSPARDSYGYTF
cdr3_nt: TGTGCCAGCAGCCCCGCCCGGGACAGCTATGGCTACACCTTC
clone_size: few
v_call: TRBV5-5
d_call: TRBD1
j_call: TRBJ1-2

cdr3_aa: CASSQDGETGGTYEQYF
cdr3_nt: TGCGCCAGCAGCCAAGATGGGGAGACAGGGGGGACCTACGAGCAGTACTTC
clone_size: .
v_call: TRBV4-3
d_call: TRBD1
j_call: TRBJ2-7

cdr3_aa: CASSVGTTMNTEAFF
cdr3_nt: TGTGCCAGCAGCGTCGGGACCACCATGAACACTGAAGCTTTCTTT
clone_size: .
v_call: TRBV9
d_call: .
j_call: TRBJ1-1

cdr3_aa: CSARRSENEKRFF
cdr3_nt: TGCAGTGCCAGGAGATCGGAAAATGAAAAACGGTTTTTT
clone_size: .
v_call: TRBV20-1
d_call: .
j_call: TRBJ1-4

cdr3_aa: CASSRTGVVGQPQHF
cdr3_nt: TGTGCCAGCAGTCGGACAGGGGTAGTTGGGCAGCCCCAGCATTTT
clone_size: few
v_call: TRBV12-3/TRBV12-4
d_call: TRBD1
j_call: TRBJ1-5

cdr3_aa: CSVRTGGVHEQYF
cdr3_nt: TGCAGTGTTCGGACAGGGGGAGTGCACGAGCAGTACTTC
clone_size: .
v_call: TRBV20-1
d_call: TRBD1
j_call: TRBJ2-7

cdr3_aa: CASSYNPSAEAFF
cdr3_nt: TGTGCCAGCAGTTACAATCCTAGCGCTGAAGCTTTCTTT
clone_size: .
v_call: TRBV6-6
d_call: .
j_call: TRBJ1-1

cdr3_aa: CASSSLIRLNTEAFF
cdr3_nt: TGTGCCAGCAGTTCCCTGATCCGACTGAACACTGAAGCTTTCTTT
clone_size: .
v_call: TRBV27
d_call: .
j_call: TRBJ1-1

cdr3_aa: CASSQNASPVLPLNEQFF
cdr3_nt: TGTGCCAGCAGTCAAAACGCATCACCGGTGCTCCCACTCAATGAGCAGTTCTTC
clone_size: .
v_call: TRBV12-3/TRBV12-4
d_call: .
j_call: TRBJ2-1